A selection of T cell receptor beta chains follows, all from one sample in a study of T-cell reconstitution after alpha-beta-depleted transplantation in children. Using its own MiXCR run on the PCR reads, TCRdb lists one record per CDR3 protein. The sample gives approximately 420,000 distinct CDR3 sequences, about a tenth of which show up once; over 4.5% is in the top ten. The specimen was PBMCs from the stem cell graft donor, collected from the stem cell graft. Receptors originate from a human donor who donated a stem cell graft to a child with acute myeloid leukemia. The CDR3 runs from the conserved cysteine through the conserved F or W. The D gene is left open where the match is weak. Where a row states a size, it is once, few, many or the class of an expanded clone; other rows omit it.

>many|TRBV10-3|TRBJ2-3|NA
TGTGCCTCCCGGGACGAGGGGGATACGCAGTATTTT
CASRDEGDTQYF
>NA|TRBV5-1|TRBJ2-5|NA
TGCGCCAGCAGCTTGTTCCGGGACAAGAAGACCCAGTACTTC
CASSLFRDKKTQYF
>few|TRBV10-3|TRBJ2-1|TRBD2
TGTGCCATCGATCCTAGCGGGAGGGTCTACAATGAGCAGTTCTTC
CAIDPSGRVYNEQFF
>many|TRBV15|TRBJ2-2|NA
TGTGCCACCAGCAGAGCAGGATCCGGGGAGCTGTTTTTT
CATSRAGSGELFF
>NA|TRBV7-8|TRBJ2-7|TRBD1
TGTGCCAGCAGGATCCTTCTGGGACAGAACTACGAGCAGTACTTC
CASRILLGQNYEQYF
>NA|TRBV20-1|TRBJ2-6|TRBD1
TGCAGTGCTAGGCCCCAGGGGGCTGGGGCCAACGTCCTGACTTTC
CSARPQGAGANVLTF
>few|TRBV6-2/TRBV6-3|TRBJ2-5|NA
TGTGCCAGCAGTTACTTCCGGGGGTTCCAAGAGACCCAGTACTTC
CASSYFRGFQETQYF
>NA|TRBV9|TRBJ1-4|NA
TGTGCCAGCAGCATGTTGCCCAGGGGTGAAAAACTGTTTTTT
CASSMLPRGEKLFF
>many|TRBV4-2|TRBJ1-1|NA
TGTGCCAGCAGGATTTCGAACACTGAAGCTTTCTTT
CASRISNTEAFF
>few|TRBV5-5|TRBJ1-1|NA
TGTGCCAGCAGCTTGGGAGTAGGGACATTGGTTTTGTTGGCTGAAGCTTTCTTT
CASSLGVGTLVLLAEAFF
>once|TRBV7-2|TRBJ2-5|NA
TGTGCCAGCAGCTCGAGACATGGGGAGACCCAGTACTTC
CASSSRHGETQYF
>NA|TRBV5-3|TRBJ1-5|TRBD1
TGTGCCAGAAGCGGGGACAGGCCAGTTAGGCCCCAGCATTTT
CARSGDRPVRPQHF
>few|TRBV2|TRBJ1-5|NA
TGTGCCAGCAGTGAAGCGGCGGGATCTAATCAGCCCCAGCATTTT
CASSEAAGSNQPQHF
>few|TRBV6-2/TRBV6-3|TRBJ1-4|NA
TGTGCCAGCAGTTACTCGTCGGGGACAACTAATGAAAAACTGTTTTTT
CASSYSSGTTNEKLFF
>many|TRBV20-1|TRBJ1-6|NA
TGCAGTGCCTCTGAAGAGTGGAGTTCACCCCTCCACTTT
CSASEEWSSPLHF
>few|TRBV6-1|TRBJ2-5|TRBD1
TGTGCCAGCAGTGCGGGACAGACAAAAGAGACCCAGTACTTC
CASSAGQTKETQYF
>few|TRBV5-1|TRBJ2-5|NA
TGCGCCAGCAGCTTGATGCCAGGCGGGGAGACCCAGTACTTC
CASSLMPGGETQYF
>few|TRBV25-1|TRBJ2-6|NA
TGTGCCAGCAGTGAATTCAGCTCTGGGGCCAACGTCCTGACTTTC
CASSEFSSGANVLTF
>many|TRBV5-1|TRBJ2-7|TRBD2
TGCGCCAGCAGCTTGGATGGTAGCGGGAGCTACGAGCAGTACTTC
CASSLDGSGSYEQYF
>NA|TRBV5-5|TRBJ1-1|TRBD1
TGTGCCAGCAGCATCACGGGACAGATGATACTTGGTGAAGCTTTCTTT
CASSITGQMILGEAFF
>many|TRBV20-1|TRBJ2-5|NA
TGCAGTGCTAGAGATAGGGCCCCCCAAGAGACCCAGTACTTC
CSARDRAPQETQYF
>NA|TRBV7-6|TRBJ1-5|NA
TGTGCCAGCAGCCTGAGACAGGATTGGCAGCCCCAGCATTTT
CASSLRQDWQPQHF
>few|TRBV27|TRBJ2-7|NA
TGTGCCAGCAGTTTCCGTGAGCGGAGACACTACGAGCAGTACTTC
CASSFRERRHYEQYF
>few|TRBV5-1|TRBJ1-2|NA
TGCGCCAGCAGCCCGGCACCAGGGGACGACTATGGCTACACCTTC
CASSPAPGDDYGYTF
>NA|TRBV5-6|TRBJ1-1|NA
TGTGCCAGCAGCTTAGATGCTTACAGTGCCACTGAAGCTTTCTTT
CASSLDAYSATEAFF
>many|TRBV2|TRBJ2-3|NA
TGTGCCAGCAGGGGGGGGCCCCCAGATACGCAGTATTTT
CASRGGPPDTQYF
>NA|TRBV6-5|TRBJ2-6|NA
TGTGCCAGCAGTTACTCAGGGTCTGGGGCCAACGTCCTGACTTTC
CASSYSGSGANVLTF
>many|TRBV20-1|TRBJ2-1|NA
TGCAGTGCTAGCTACAGGGACAATGAGCAGTTCTTC
CSASYRDNEQFF
>many|TRBV12-3/TRBV12-4|TRBJ1-5|NA
TGTGCCAGCAGCTCGACGGGGCAGCCCCAGCATTTT
CASSSTGQPQHF
>NA|TRBV24-1|TRBJ2-1|TRBD2
TGTGCCACCAGTGCCTGGACTAGCGGGGGGCAGCAGTTCTTC
CATSAWTSGGQQFF
>few|TRBV7-9|TRBJ2-7|NA
TGTGCCAGCAGCTTAGCGGGAAAGAAATCCTACGAGCAGTACTTC
CASSLAGKKSYEQYF
>NA|TRBV27|TRBJ1-5|NA
TGTGCCAGCAGTTTTTCCGGAGAGGTTCAGCCCCAGCATTTT
CASSFSGEVQPQHF
>NA|TRBV6-2/TRBV6-3|TRBJ1-1|TRBD1
TGTGCCAGCAGTTACCCGGGGACAGGAGGTGAAGCTTTCTTT
CASSYPGTGGEAFF
>few|TRBV20-1|TRBJ2-4|NA
TGCAGTGCTGGCAGGTGGGGGGCCGCCAAAAACATTCAGTACTTC
CSAGRWGAAKNIQYF
>many|TRBV9|TRBJ2-7|TRBD2
TGTGCCAGCAGCGTAGCTAGGGCTAGCGGACTCTACGAGCAGTACTTC
CASSVARASGLYEQYF
>NA|TRBV5-1|TRBJ2-3|TRBD2
TGCGCCAGCAGCTTGGGGACTAGCGGGAGCAACACAGATACGCAGTATTTT
CASSLGTSGSNTDTQYF